The 22 T cell receptor beta chains below come from one sample, sequenced in a study of blood T cells in healthy people across ages. Next came a second PCR, run for about 6 to 12 cycles, which used a sample-barcoded 5' primer along with a J-beta primer mix. TCRdb processed the 5' RACE reads anew with MiXCR; each CDR3 protein has one entry. The sample gives approximately 1.5 million distinct CDR3 sequences, about 35% of which show up once; 11% is in the top ten. Material: blood. The receptors stem from a woman in her twenties or thirties in good health.

The chain uses TRBV5-4 and TRBJ1-1, with D possibly being TRBD1 (5 bases). The CDR3 is 14 residues long. V was pared by 4 bases and J by 1 base, with 11 bases between. Germline V gene lookup returns CDR1 SGHNT and CDR2 YYREEE (reference sequence). The CDR3 here is CASSEPRANTEAFF. DNA for the CDR3: TGTGCCAGCAGCGAACCCAGGGCGAACACTGAAGCTTTCTTT.

V gene TRBV29-1 combines with J gene TRBJ1-1; no reliable D call. The CDR3 covers 11 residues. Germline assignment: CDR1 SQVTM and CDR2 ANQGSEA. The V gene lost 0 bases and the J gene lost 5 bases, with 4 bases spanning the gap. CDR3 DNA: TGCAGCGTTGAAGAGCAGACTGAAGCTTTCTTT. Its translation: CSVEEQTEAFF. Filled out from reference TRBV29-1 and TRBJ1-1, the complete variable domain reads SAVISQKPSRDICQRGTSLTIQCQVDSQVTMMFWYRQQPGQSLTLIATANQGSEATYESGFVIDKFPISRPNLTFSTLTVSNMSPEDSSIYLCSVEEQTEAFFGQGTRLTVV.

The sample holds a few counts of this clonotype. The gene calls are TRBV2 and TRBJ2-5, with TRBD1 identical over 8 bases. The CDR3 covers 15 residues. Germline V gives CDR1 SNHLY, CDR2 FYNNEI. J was trimmed by 3 bases and V by 6 bases; bases with no gene match: 9. CDR3 residues: CASSRTGGSKETQYF. The CDR3 nucleotides read TGTGCCAGCAGCCGAACAGGGGGATCCAAAGAGACCCAGTACTTC.

The chain joins TRBV5-1 to TRBJ2-5, with D perhaps being TRBD1 or TRBD2 (5 bases each). Trimming took 4 bases from V and 5 from J, leaving 15 bases between them. This CDR3 has 14 amino acids. In germline, CDR1 is SGHRS, CDR2 YFSETQ. CDR3 protein: CASSLGVPPETQYF. In DNA, the CDR3 is TGCGCCAGCAGCCTGGGGGTGCCCCCGGAGACCCAGTACTTC.

CDR3 in amino acids: CASSPFESNQPQHF. CDR3 in DNA: TGTGCCAGCTCACCATTTGAGAGCAATCAGCCCCAGCATTTT. The chain has TRBV18 and TRBJ1-5; no definite D call. The V gene's germline CDR1 is KGHSH and CDR2 LQKENI. V dropped 2 bases and J dropped 1 base, with 6 bases sitting between them. This CDR3 spans 14 amino acids.

The V call is TRBV3-1, the J call TRBJ2-1; D is unresolved. Trimming removed 3 bases from V and 1 base from J, with 7 bases in between. The CDR3 sequence is 14 residues long. From germline, CDR1 is LGHDT and CDR2 YNNKEL (reference sequence). CDR3 DNA: TGTGCCAGCAGCCAGGCGATTTCCTACAATGAGCAGTTCTTC. Protein sequence: CASSQAISYNEQFF.

V usage is TRBV20-1 and J usage is TRBJ2-3; maybe TRBD2 (5 bases). Germline CDR1 and CDR2: DFQATT and SNEGSKA (reference sequence). CDR3 length equals 12 residues. Here the CDR3 reads CGLLGWTDTQYF. The CDR3 region has the DNA TGCGGACTCCTGGGGTGGACAGATACGCAGTATTTT.

This clonotype has a count of ten or more. This chain uses TRBV20-1 with TRBJ2-4; 8 bases are shared with TRBD2. Trimming at V came to 0 bases and at J to 6 bases, leaving 4 bases not matched to a gene. Germline CDR1 and CDR2: DFQATT and SNEGSKA (reference sequence). The CDR3 contains 14 residues. The CDR3 DNA is TGCAGTGCTAGAGACTCTAGCGGGTTAAACATTCAGTACTTC. Protein: CSARDSSGLNIQYF.

Only a few counts were recorded for this clonotype. J is TRBJ2-3 and V is TRBV28, with unresolved D. This CDR3 spans 15 amino acids. The germline V gene has CDR1 MDHEN and CDR2 SYDVKM. Between the trimmed V and J ends, which lost 7 bases and 5 bases, there was a span of 19 bases. CDR3 region: CASNSGRLRGDTQYF. CDR3 nucleotides: TGTGCCAGCAACTCTGGACGGCTCAGAGGAGATACGCAGTATTTT.

The rearrangement uses TRBV3-1 and TRBJ2-5; D may be TRBD2 (6 bases). The CDR3 has 16 residues. Trimming took 0 bases from V and 5 from J, leaving 16 bases between them. Looked up from germline, CDR1 is LGHDT and CDR2 is YNNKEL (reference sequence). CDR3 bases: TGTGCCAGCAGCCAAGATCGTCGGCGGGGACGGGAGACCCAGTACTTC. It translates to CASSQDRRRGRETQYF.

The chain couples TRBV3-1 to TRBJ2-3; 12 bases line up with TRBD2. The germline V gene has CDR1 LGHDT and CDR2 YNNKEL (reference sequence). The J segment lost 4 bases and the V segment lost 4 bases, leaving 6 bases of the junction unmatched. The CDR3 has 16 residues. The CDR3 nucleotides read TGTGCCAGCAGCCCTAGGACTAGCGGGACACCAGATACGCAGTATTTT. Amino acids: CASSPRTSGTPDTQYF.

This clonotype was found a few times. The chain combines TRBV20-1 with TRBJ2-7; the D call may be TRBD1 or TRBD2 (5 bases each). CDR1 is DFQATT and CDR2 is SNEGSKA in the germline V gene (reference sequence). The CDR3 loop spans 15 amino acids. The germline V and J ends were trimmed by 6 bases and 5 bases, with 23 bases remaining between them. CDR3 residues: CSAVGEGPLGDEQYF. CDR3 sequence (DNA): TGCAGTGCGGTGGGCGAGGGACCCTTGGGGGACGAGCAGTACTTC.

This clonotype was seen a few times. CDR3 sequence: CASSYSLETNTEAFF. The CDR3 DNA sequence: TGTGCCAGCAGTTACTCGCTGGAGACGAACACTGAAGCTTTCTTT. The genes are TRBV6-6 and TRBJ1-1; D remains ambiguous. The CDR3 spans 15 residues. CDR1 and CDR2 from the germline V gene are MNHNY and SVGAGI (reference sequence). Trimming removed 0 bases from V and 1 base from J, with 9 bases in between.

V gene TRBV7-9 combines with J gene TRBJ1-3; D is unclear. Trimming removed 5 bases from V and 0 bases from J, with 14 bases in between. Germline lookup yields CDR1 SEHNR and CDR2 FQNEAQ (reference sequence). The CDR3 is 16 amino acids. CDR3 nucleotides: TGTGCCAGCAGCCCGGCGACGGCTAGCTCTGGAAACACCATATATTTT. Its protein is CASSPATASSGNTIYF.

This sequence joins TRBV11-1 and TRBJ1-1; D is unclear. Germline V gene data show CDR1 as SGHAT and CDR2 as FQDESV (reference sequence). CDR3 length: 14 amino acids. Deletions cut 2 bases from V and 2 bases from J, with 9 bases between. CDR3 coding DNA: TGTGCCAGCAGCTTACTGGCAGGAAACACTGAAGCTTTCTTT. Translated: CASSLLAGNTEAFF.

This sequence joins TRBV9 and TRBJ2-1; maybe TRBD1 (5 bases). The V and J ends lost 1 base and 8 bases respectively, with 13 bases between them. The CDR3 extends over 14 amino acids. The germline gives CDR1 SGDLS, CDR2 YYNGEE. The CDR3 is CASSVRGRADEQFF. Here the CDR3 DNA reads TGTGCCAGCAGCGTAAGGGGCAGGGCGGATGAGCAGTTCTTC. The full variable domain, in which reference TRBV9 and TRBJ2-1 provide the parts outside the CDR3, is DSGVTQTPKHLITATGQRVTLRCSPRSGDLSVYWYQQSLDQGLQFLIQYYNGEERAKGNILERFSAQQFPDLHSELNLSSLELGDSALYFCASSVRGRADEQFFGPGTRLTVL.

CDR3 sequence (DNA): TGCGCCAGCAGTGAAGGGGACAGGGGAGGCGAGCAGTACTTC. It specifies CASSEGDRGGEQYF. The chain couples TRBV10-1 to TRBJ2-7; TRBD1 agrees at 10 bases. Germline V gene data show CDR1 as WNHNN and CDR2 as SYGVQD (reference sequence). The CDR3 runs 14 residues. The V and J ends lost 3 bases and 6 bases, in that order; junction bases with no gene match: 5.

This chain links TRBV5-1 with TRBJ2-5; TRBD2 matches at 7 bases. The germline V gene encodes CDR1 SGHRS and CDR2 YFSETQ. The trim removed 2 bases at V and 2 bases at J, leaving 15 bases unmatched. There are 18 residues in the CDR3. DNA for the CDR3: TGCGCCAGCAGCTTAAACCAAAAAGCGGGAATTGGGCAAGAGACCCAGTACTTC. Translation: CASSLNQKAGIGQETQYF.

This clonotype was seen just once. The chain combines TRBV5-1 with TRBJ1-2; D is possibly TRBD1 (6 bases). Germline CDR1 and CDR2: SGHRS and YFSETQ. The V gene lost 0 bases and the J gene lost 8 bases, with 14 bases spanning the gap. The CDR3 is 14 residues long. The DNA for the CDR3 is TGCGCCAGCAGCTTGGCCCAGGGGCCCGGCGGCTACACCTTC. This sequence encodes CASSLAQGPGGYTF.

This clonotype turned up a few times. This chain links TRBV4-2 with TRBJ1-1, with D unclear. The germline V gene encodes CDR1 LGHNA and CDR2 YNFKEQ. The V end lost 4 bases, the J end lost 10 bases, and 19 bases lay between the germline ends. This CDR3 contains 14 residues. The CDR3 coding sequence is TGTGCCAGCAGCCCTGAATGGGCCCATCTCGGAGCTTTCTTT. Translation gives CASSPEWAHLGAFF.

This clonotype was detected a few times. The CDR3 coding sequence is TGCAGTGCTAGAGATAGTGTTCGCAATTCACCCCTCCACTTT. It yields the protein CSARDSVRNSPLHF. The gene calls are TRBV20-1 and TRBJ1-6, with D unclear. Trimming stripped 0 bases from V and 7 bases from J, with 10 bases between. This CDR3 contains 14 residues. CDR1 and CDR2 (germline): DFQATT, SNEGSKA (reference sequence).

In nucleotides, the CDR3 is TGTGCCAGCTCACCACGGGGTAACTTTGAGCAGTTCTTC. It codes for CASSPRGNFEQFF. V and J are TRBV18 and TRBJ2-1; no definite D call. Trimming left V 1 base short and J 9 bases short, with 10 bases between. The CDR3 consists of 13 residues. The V gene's germline CDR1 is KGHSH and CDR2 LQKENI.